These T cell receptor beta chains were read from a single sample in a study of blood T cells in healthy people across ages. TCRdb analysed the 5' RACE reads with MiXCR anew, one entry per CDR3 protein. This table holds around 1,500,000 distinct CDR3 sequences, roughly 30% found once. The sample was blood. The source of these receptors is a woman aged 30 to 39 in good health. Both conserved end residues are part of each CDR3. D genes are given only for firm matches. Some rows have no size entry. The others give once, few or many, or a class for an expanded clone.

J: TRBJ1-1
size: .
D: TRBD1
V: TRBV6-1
DNA: TGTGCCATTAGTCCGGGACAGGTGACAGACACTGAAGCTTTCTTT
CDR3: CAISPGQVTDTEAFF

J: TRBJ1-5
size: .
D: .
V: TRBV4-1
DNA: TGCGCCAGCAGCCAAGTAGGTCCCGGGCCCCAGCATTTT
CDR3: CASSQVGPGPQHF

J: TRBJ2-1
size: few
D: .
V: TRBV6-1
DNA: TGTGCCAGCAGTGACCGCGGCAGGTTTGGTTATGAGCAGTTCTTC
CDR3: CASSDRGRFGYEQFF

J: TRBJ2-2
size: .
D: .
V: TRBV29-1
DNA: TGCAGCGCCGGGGGACTGGCGGGACCGAACACCGGGGAGCTGTTTTTT
CDR3: CSAGGLAGPNTGELFF

J: TRBJ2-7
size: .
D: TRBD1
V: TRBV7-9
DNA: TGTGCCAGCAGCTTAGTGTGGGGACAGGGGGACTACGAGCAGTACTTC
CDR3: CASSLVWGQGDYEQYF

J: TRBJ2-3
size: .
D: TRBD2
V: TRBV20-1
DNA: TGCAGTGCTTCCAGCGGGGCGATCACAGATACGCAGTATTTT
CDR3: CSASSGAITDTQYF

J: TRBJ1-1
size: .
D: .
V: TRBV9
DNA: TGTGCCAGCAGCCCACAGTCTGGCGGCACTGAAGCTTTCTTT
CDR3: CASSPQSGGTEAFF

J: TRBJ2-1
size: .
D: TRBD2
V: TRBV9
DNA: TGTGCCAGCAGCGTAGTGGCGGGAGTGGATAATGAGCAGTTCTTC
CDR3: CASSVVAGVDNEQFF

J: TRBJ2-7
size: .
D: .
V: TRBV6-8
DNA: TGTGCCAGCAGTTACCGGGACCAACCTCTGTCCGAGCAGTACTTC
CDR3: CASSYRDQPLSEQYF

J: TRBJ2-1
size: .
D: .
V: TRBV15
DNA: TGTGCCACGGACAGAGCCTACAATGAGCAGTTCTTC
CDR3: CATDRAYNEQFF

J: TRBJ2-7
size: .
D: .
V: TRBV30
DNA: TGTGCCTGGAACGGCGGATCCTACGAGCAGTACTTC
CDR3: CAWNGGSYEQYF

J: TRBJ1-1
size: few
D: .
V: TRBV11-2
DNA: TGTGCCAGCAGCTTAGATGGGACGAGGACTGAAGCTTTCTTT
CDR3: CASSLDGTRTEAFF

J: TRBJ1-6
size: .
D: TRBD1
V: TRBV2
DNA: TGTGCCAGCAGAGAGGAGGGGGCCGGGTCACCCCTCCACTTT
CDR3: CASREEGAGSPLHF

J: TRBJ2-1
size: few
D: .
V: TRBV18
DNA: TGTGCCAGCTCACCTCACCGGGGCAATGAGCAGTTCTTC
CDR3: CASSPHRGNEQFF

J: TRBJ2-1
size: .
D: TRBD2
V: TRBV7-3
DNA: TGTGCCAGCAGCCGGACTAGCGGACCGACCTACAATGAGCAGTTCTTC
CDR3: CASSRTSGPTYNEQFF

J: TRBJ2-7
size: .
D: .
V: TRBV7-2
DNA: TGTGCCAGCGGCCTAACCCTCTGGGCTGAGCAGTACTTC
CDR3: CASGLTLWAEQYF

J: TRBJ1-1
size: few
D: .
V: TRBV11-2
DNA: TGTGCCAGCAGCGGGTCGGGGTTCGGAGCTTTCTTT
CDR3: CASSGSGFGAFF

J: TRBJ2-3
size: many
D: .
V: TRBV12-5
DNA: TGTGCTAGTGGTCCCCCCAGCTCCGCAGATACGCAGTATTTT
CDR3: CASGPPSSADTQYF

J: TRBJ1-2
size: few
D: .
V: TRBV29-1
DNA: TGCAGCGTTGGGGGGGGCGCTGATGGCTACACCTTC
CDR3: CSVGGGADGYTF

J: TRBJ2-7
size: few
D: .
V: TRBV28
DNA: TGTGCCAGCAGTTTAGGGTTCAGGGGCCCCTACGAGCAGTACTTC
CDR3: CASSLGFRGPYEQYF

J: TRBJ2-1
size: once
D: .
V: TRBV3-1
DNA: TGTGCCAGCAGCCAAGGGGGAGCAGCCTACAATGAGCAGTTCTTC
CDR3: CASSQGGAAYNEQFF

J: TRBJ2-7
size: many
D: TRBD2
V: TRBV7-2
DNA: TGTGCCAGCAGCCCAACCGGGACTAGCGGGAGGCAACAGTACTTC
CDR3: CASSPTGTSGRQQYF

J: TRBJ2-7
size: .
D: .
V: TRBV2
DNA: TGTGCCAGCAGCCCGGACCCGGACATACGCACGCAGTACTTC
CDR3: CASSPDPDIRTQYF

J: TRBJ1-1
size: many
D: .
V: TRBV5-1
DNA: TGTGCCAGCAGCTTACTAGGCCTGAACACTGAAGCTTTCTTT
CDR3: CASSLLGLNTEAFF

J: TRBJ2-1
size: .
D: TRBD2
V: TRBV20-1
DNA: TGCAGTGCTTATAGCGGGAGAGAAGCTGGTGAGCAGTTCTTC
CDR3: CSAYSGREAGEQFF

J: TRBJ2-5
size: .
D: .
V: TRBV12-3/TRBV12-4
DNA: TGTGCCAGCAATGAAGGAACGGAGACCCAGTACTTC
CDR3: CASNEGTETQYF

J: TRBJ2-5
size: few
D: .
V: TRBV9
DNA: TGTGCCAGCAGCCTCGGTCCTTCACCTCAAGAGACCCAGTACTTC
CDR3: CASSLGPSPQETQYF

J: TRBJ1-5
size: .
D: .
V: TRBV28
DNA: TGTGCCAGCAGGGGAAGGGAGGTGAGCAATCAGCCCCAGCATTTT
CDR3: CASRGREVSNQPQHF

J: TRBJ2-3
size: .
D: .
V: TRBV9
DNA: TGTGCCAGCAGCGTAGGAGGGACCTACGGTATGGGCACAGATACGCAGTATTTT
CDR3: CASSVGGTYGMGTDTQYF

J: TRBJ2-4
size: .
D: TRBD1
V: TRBV12-3/TRBV12-4
DNA: TGTGCCAGCAGCCAACTCGACGGACAGGGTGAGGACATTCAGTACTTC
CDR3: CASSQLDGQGEDIQYF

J: TRBJ2-1
size: .
D: TRBD1
V: TRBV27
DNA: TGTGCCAGCGGTCCGGACAGGAATGAGCAGTTCTTC
CDR3: CASGPDRNEQFF

J: TRBJ2-5
size: .
D: TRBD1
V: TRBV5-4
DNA: TGTGCCAGCAGCATACTACAGGGGTTTCAAGAGACCCAGTACTTC
CDR3: CASSILQGFQETQYF

J: TRBJ2-1
size: .
D: TRBD1
V: TRBV7-7
DNA: TGTGCCAGCAGCATAGGGGGTCGGGACAGGGGGCTTCGCGATGAGCAGTTCTTC
CDR3: CASSIGGRDRGLRDEQFF

J: TRBJ2-7
size: .
D: TRBD2
V: TRBV6-5
DNA: TGTGCCACCGGCCGGGGGGTCGATGAGCAGTACTTC
CDR3: CATGRGVDEQYF

J: TRBJ2-3
size: .
D: .
V: TRBV6-1
DNA: TGTGCCAGCAGGGTACGAAACGGGGATACAGATACGCAGTATTTT
CDR3: CASRVRNGDTDTQYF

J: TRBJ2-5
size: .
D: TRBD2
V: TRBV7-9
DNA: TGTGCCAGCAGCTCCACTAGCGGGCAGTACAATGAGCAGTACTTC
CDR3: CASSSTSGQYNEQYF